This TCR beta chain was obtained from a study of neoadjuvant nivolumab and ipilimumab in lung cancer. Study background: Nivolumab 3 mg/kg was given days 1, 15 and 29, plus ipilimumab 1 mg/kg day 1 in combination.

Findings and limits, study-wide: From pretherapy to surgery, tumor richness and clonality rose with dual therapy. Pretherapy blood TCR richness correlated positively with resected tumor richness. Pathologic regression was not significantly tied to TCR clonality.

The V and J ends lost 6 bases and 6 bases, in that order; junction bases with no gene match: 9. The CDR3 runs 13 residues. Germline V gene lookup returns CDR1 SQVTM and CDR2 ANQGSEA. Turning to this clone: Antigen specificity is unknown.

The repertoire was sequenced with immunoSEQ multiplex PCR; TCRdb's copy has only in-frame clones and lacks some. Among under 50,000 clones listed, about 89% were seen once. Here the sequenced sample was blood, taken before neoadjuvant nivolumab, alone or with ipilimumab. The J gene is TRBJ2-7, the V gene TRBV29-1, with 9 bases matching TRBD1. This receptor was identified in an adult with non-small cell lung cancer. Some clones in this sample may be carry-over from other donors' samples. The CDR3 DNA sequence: TGCAGCGTCCGTCGACAGGGGGAAGGCGAGCAGTACTTC. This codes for CSVRRQGEGEQYF.